The clone carrying this TCR beta chain was seen many times. Fresh 10 ml peripheral blood yielded PBMCs. These data belong to a study of T cells in Graves' hyperthyroidism and ophthalmopathy. Whole-study context: At the time of initial diagnosis and before any treatment, peripheral blood was collected.

Amplification of TCR beta CDR3 regions used RNA as the template. With the HTBI primer set, the TCR CDR3 went through a first round of RT-PCR. Via MiXCR, TCRdb re-called the multiplex PCR reads, giving one row per CDR3 protein. The sample lists roughly 550,000 distinct CDR3 sequences; about 16% were seen once. Germline CDR1 MDHEN, CDR2 SYDVKM. This CDR3 is built from 15 residues. V was shortened by 6 bases and J by 0 bases, with 14 bases between the two germline ends. This rearrangement joins TRBV28 to TRBJ1-1; D is possibly TRBD1 (6 bases). This clonotype originated in a woman between 25 and 40 years old with Graves' ophthalmopathy. Material for sequencing was blood. The CDR3 DNA reads as TGTGCCAGCAGCGACATTCAGGGGTTGAACACTGAAGCTTTCTTT. Amino acid sequence: CASSDIQGLNTEAFF.